Below, 25 T cell receptor beta chains from the same sample are listed, as sequenced in a study of CD8 T cells in ankylosing spondylitis. Study-level findings and limits: Typical of ankylosing spondylitis blood, it appeared, was a TCR beta motif of eight highly homologous variants.

TCRdb re-called the 5' RACE reads with MiXCR, one entry per CDR3 protein. Among about 840,000 distinct CDR3 sequences listed, about 12% were seen once. These receptors lack a known antigen. The sequenced sample consisted of blood, either unsorted or a sorted T cell fraction (not recorded which). These TCRs come from a male donor with ankylosing spondylitis.

This clonotype was seen only a few times. The chain has TRBV7-2 and TRBJ2-7; no definite D call. The ends were cut back, 5 bases at V and 0 bases at J, with 11 bases in the middle. The CDR3 loop spans 14 amino acids. Germline V CDR1 and CDR2: SGHTA, FQGNSA. CDR3 DNA sequence: TGTGCCAGCAGCCTCGGGTGGGGCTCCTACGAGCAGTACTTC. Translated, it gives CASSLGWGSYEQYF.

This clonotype was counted ten times or more. The rearrangement joins TRBV7-2 to TRBJ2-3; maybe TRBD2 (6 bases). Trimming took 5 bases from V and 0 from J, leaving 9 bases between them. Germline assignment: CDR1 SGHTA and CDR2 FQGNSA. CDR3 length equals 14 residues. As DNA, the CDR3 is TGTGCCAGCAGCCGGGACTCTAGCACAGATACGCAGTATTTT. It codes for CASSRDSSTDTQYF. The full variable domain, its missing parts supplied by reference TRBV7-2 and TRBJ2-3, is GAGVSQSPSNKVTEKGKDVELRCDPISGHTALYWYRQSLGQGLEFLIYFQGNSAPDKSGLPSDRFSAERTGGSVSTLTIQRTQQEDSAVYLCASSRDSSTDTQYFGPGTRLTVL.

Only a few counts were recorded for this clonotype. The chain recombines TRBV20-1 with TRBJ2-1, with 9 bases lining up with TRBD2. The germline CDR1 and CDR2 sequences are DFQATT and SNEGSKA (reference sequence). V shed 5 bases and J 0 bases; nucleotides not matched to a gene: 11. The CDR3 is 17 amino acids. In DNA form, the CDR3 reads TGCAGTGCTCGCCGGGCTAGCGGGGCCTACTCCTACAATGAGCAGTTCTTC. The encoded protein is CSARRASGAYSYNEQFF.

The chain employs TRBV9 and TRBJ2-2, with D perhaps assigned TRBD1 or TRBD2 (5 bases each). CDR1 and CDR2 (germline): SGDLS, YYNGEE. Trimming cost V 0 bases and J 7 bases, with 10 bases left between them. CDR3 length equals 14 residues. The CDR3 DNA reads TGTGCCAGCAGCGTAGGGGGACGGGGCGGGGAGCTGTTTTTT. Its translation: CASSVGGRGGELFF.

The sample holds a few counts of this clonotype. The CDR3 sequence: CSAPEYGYGYTF. The CDR3 nucleotides are TGCAGTGCCCCCGAGTACGGCTATGGCTACACCTTC. J is TRBJ1-2 and V is TRBV20-1; D not resolved. CDR3 length: 12 amino acids. V lost 6 bases and J 4 bases, leaving 12 bases between the germline ends. CDR1 and CDR2 from the germline V gene are DFQATT and SNEGSKA (reference sequence).

This clonotype occurred a few times. The rearrangement links TRBV20-1 to TRBJ1-2, with D uncertain. Trimming cost V 4 bases and J 3 bases, with 12 bases left between them. The CDR3 covers 13 residues. Per germline, CDR1 DFQATT and CDR2 SNEGSKA (reference sequence). The CDR3 loop is CSANPTLDYGYTF. Here the CDR3 DNA reads TGCAGTGCTAACCCTACCCTAGACTATGGCTACACCTTC.

This clonotype came up a few times. The chain employs TRBV6-1 and TRBJ1-5, with D possibly TRBD1 on 5 matching bases. Germline CDR1 MNHNS, CDR2 SASEGT. V lost 6 bases and J 1 base, leaving 19 bases between the germline ends. The CDR3 is 17 amino acids. This chain's CDR3 is CASRGGAGFGSNQPQHF. The CDR3 nucleotides read TGTGCCAGCAGGGGCGGGGCAGGATTCGGAAGCAATCAGCCCCAGCATTTT.

This clonotype was seen just once. The J gene is TRBJ2-5, the V gene TRBV20-1; D gene uncertain. The CDR3 covers 15 residues. V lost 0 bases and J lost 5, with 16 bases in between. Germline V gene sequence: CDR1 DFQATT, CDR2 SNEGSKA (reference sequence). CDR3 sequence: CSARDPLGTGETQYF. In DNA, the CDR3 is TGCAGTGCTAGAGATCCTTTGGGCACCGGGGAGACCCAGTACTTC.

In regard to this clonotype: The junction shows a germline mismatch at one end, possibly a read error. The chain is built from TRBV2 and TRBJ2-2; 9 bases are a match to TRBD2. The germline CDR1 and CDR2 sequences are SNHLY and FYNNEI. The CDR3 has 13 residues. The CDR3 coding sequence is TGTGCAAGCAGGACTAGCGTTGCCGGGGAGCTGTTTTTT. Its translation: CASRTSVAGELFF.

This clonotype came up a few times. This chain links TRBV29-1 with TRBJ1-2; no definite D call. Per germline, CDR1 SQVTM and CDR2 ANQGSEA. The germline V and J ends were trimmed by 1 base and 8 bases, with 11 bases remaining between them. The CDR3 extends over 12 amino acids. The DNA for the CDR3 is TGCAGCGTTGAAGGGGCTGCTTCAGGCTACACCTTC. Amino acid sequence: CSVEGAASGYTF. Complete variable domain (other parts from reference TRBV29-1 and TRBJ1-2): SAVISQKPSRDICQRGTSLTIQCQVDSQVTMMFWYRQQPGQSLTLIATANQGSEATYESGFVIDKFPISRPNLTFSTLTVSNMSPEDSSIYLCSVEGAASGYTFGSGTRLTVV.

This clonotype was counted many times. The gene calls are TRBV20-1 and TRBJ2-3; 8 bases align to TRBD2. CDR1 DFQATT and CDR2 SNEGSKA come from the germline V gene (reference sequence). The CDR3 is 15 residues long. V was clipped by 8 bases and J by 5 bases; unmatched bases: 15. The CDR3 nucleotides read TGCAGTACTCCCCGGGGTAGCGGGGACGGAGATACGCAGTATTTT. It codes for CSTPRGSGDGDTQYF.

Only a few counts were recorded for this clonotype. The genes are TRBV6-1 and TRBJ2-2; 8 nucleotides line up with TRBD1. With 9 bases clipped from V and 5 bases from J, the junction kept 8 bases outside the gene matches. The CDR3 totals 14 residues. CDR1 is MNHNS, CDR2 SASEGT, per germline. The CDR3 bases are TGTGCCAGAAAGGGCAGGGGGCTGACCGGGGAGCTGTTTTTT. This sequence encodes CARKGRGLTGELFF.

J is TRBJ1-6 and V is TRBV20-1; a weak D match, TRBD1 (6 bases). CDR3 length: 12 amino acids. Deletions cut 3 bases from V and 9 bases from J, with 9 bases between. The germline V gene has CDR1 DFQATT and CDR2 SNEGSKA (reference sequence). The CDR3: CSARDRISPLHF. DNA of the CDR3: TGCAGTGCTAGGGACAGAATTTCACCCCTCCACTTT.

This clonotype was counted a few times. This chain uses TRBV6-1 with TRBJ2-5, with D hard to call. Germline loops: CDR1 MNHNS, CDR2 SASEGT. The CDR3 is 13 amino acids. V was clipped by 8 bases and J by 10 bases, with 20 bases between them. CDR3 sequence reads: CASRSGQRRDQYF. The CDR3 DNA reads TGTGCCAGCCGCTCCGGGCAAAGGCGCGACCAGTACTTC.

This clonotype has more than one count but fewer than ten. The chain is built from TRBV15 and TRBJ2-3; TRBD1 aligns across 7 bases. CDR1 and CDR2 (germline): LNHNV, YYDKDF (reference sequence). The CDR3 length is 16 residues. Germline trimming cut 0 bases from V and 4 bases from J; bases unmatched to any gene: 7. The CDR3 region has the DNA TGTGCCACCAGCAGAGAGGGACAGTTGGGGCCAGATACGCAGTATTTT. Amino acids: CATSREGQLGPDTQYF.

This clonotype was observed a few times. The V gene is TRBV15, the J gene TRBJ1-1; D is possibly TRBD1 (5 bases). V shed 1 base and J shed 1 base, with 13 bases lying between them. Germline lookup yields CDR1 LNHNV and CDR2 YYDKDF (reference sequence). CDR3 length: 16 residues. The CDR3 sequence: CATSRGSGDSNTEAFF. The CDR3 coding sequence is TGTGCCACCAGCAGAGGCTCGGGGGATTCGAACACTGAAGCTTTCTTT.

The chain combines TRBV2 with TRBJ2-1; D is unresolved. This CDR3 contains 14 residues. Per germline, CDR1 SNHLY and CDR2 FYNNEI. The germline V and J ends were trimmed by 6 bases and 2 bases, with 11 bases remaining between them. CDR3 residues: CASRPPNAYNEQFF. The CDR3 DNA reads TGTGCCAGCAGGCCTCCGAACGCCTACAATGAGCAGTTCTTC.

This clonotype was observed a handful of times. The chain is built from TRBV20-1 and TRBJ2-1; 9 bases match TRBD2. The germline V gene has CDR1 DFQATT and CDR2 SNEGSKA (reference sequence). V lost 5 bases, J lost 0 bases, and 8 bases stayed unmatched. The CDR3 is 16 residues long. In DNA form, the CDR3 reads TGCAGTGCTTTTCTAGCGGGACGGAACTCCTACAATGAGCAGTTCTTC. This encodes CSAFLAGRNSYNEQFF.

This clonotype was seen a few times. V is TRBV6-2 or TRBV6-3 and J is TRBJ2-3, with a weak D call TRBD1 (7 bases). CDR3 size: 15 residues. The germline V gene has CDR1 MNHEY and CDR2 SVGEGT. V shed 5 bases and J shed 10 bases, with 22 bases lying between them. The CDR3 DNA reads TGTGCCAGCAGTGGGACAGCGGGCCTTCAATGGGCGCAGTATTTT. It is translated as CASSGTAGLQWAQYF.

This clonotype was found once. The chain employs TRBV2 and TRBJ1-2; D is unclear. Germline V lookup: CDR1 SNHLY, CDR2 FYNNEI. V shed 4 bases and J shed 7 bases, with 10 bases lying between them. CDR3 length: 12 amino acids. The CDR3 DNA sequence: TGTGCCAGCAGTGTTTTTTCTTCTGGCTACACCTTC. This encodes CASSVFSSGYTF.

This clonotype was observed many times. This chain's CDR3 is CASSIGQAHTGELFF. DNA for the CDR3: TGTGCCAGCAGCATAGGACAGGCCCACACCGGGGAGCTGTTTTTT. J is TRBJ2-2 and V is TRBV7-2; 7 bases are shared with TRBD1. The CDR3 is made up of 15 amino acids. Unmatched junction bases numbered 6, after V lost 5 bases and J lost 3 bases. Germline values: CDR1 SGHTA, CDR2 FQGNSA.

This clonotype was counted only a few times. This sequence joins TRBV4-1 and TRBJ2-2; D is unresolved. The V end lost 1 base, the J end lost 1 base, and 10 bases lay between the germline ends. Germline lookup yields CDR1 MGHRA and CDR2 YSYEKL. The CDR3 runs to 16 residues. CDR3 DNA: TGCGCCAGCAGCCAAGGGTCGATTGTGAACACCGGGGAGCTGTTTTTT. The encoded protein is CASSQGSIVNTGELFF.

This clonotype was recorded a few times. The chain employs TRBV20-1 and TRBJ2-5; 9 nucleotides agree with TRBD2. CDR3 length: 15 residues. Trimming at V came to 6 bases and at J to 5 bases, leaving 13 bases not matched to a gene. Germline-derived CDR1 and CDR2 are DFQATT and SNEGSKA (reference sequence). This chain's CDR3 is CSAVRPGLAAETQYF. CDR3 sequence (DNA): TGCAGTGCCGTGAGGCCGGGACTAGCTGCGGAGACCCAGTACTTC.

The rearrangement links TRBV5-4 to TRBJ2-4; D possibly corresponds to TRBD2 (7 bases). Germline V CDR1 and CDR2: SGHNT, YYREEE (reference sequence). This CDR3 has 19 residues. The V and J ends lost 3 bases and 0 bases respectively, with 22 bases between them. This CDR3 is CASSWPPREGGTAKNIQYF. As DNA, the CDR3 is TGTGCCAGCAGCTGGCCCCCTAGGGAGGGGGGGACAGCCAAAAACATTCAGTACTTC.

This chain joins TRBV4-2 and TRBJ1-5, with D unresolved. The CDR3 extends over 17 amino acids. Per the germline V gene, CDR1 is LGHNA and CDR2 is YNFKEQ. V was trimmed by 0 bases and J by 1 base, leaving 13 bases between them. For the CDR3, the DNA is TGTGCCAGCAGCCAAGATACCGCCCGGGCGAGCAATCAGCCCCAGCATTTT. It yields the protein CASSQDTARASNQPQHF.